The clone carrying this T cell receptor (beta chain) was detected many times. The antigen is not known. The data originate from a study of T cell clonality in common variable immunodeficiency. Whole-study findings and limits: Fewer deletions and N-nucleotide insertions were reportedly seen in common variable immunodeficiency TCR beta sequences. What drives increased CVID clonality needs T cell subpopulation sequencing.

Sequencing input was equivalent genomic DNA from CVID and controls. Sequenced by immunoSEQ multiplex PCR; TCRdb stores in-frame clones only, minus some. Recorded here are about 28,000 clones, none singletons. Each donor provided about 4.5 to 8.5 ml of heparinized whole blood. The sequencing input was peripheral blood mononuclear cells. The receptor was isolated from a human donor with common variable immunodeficiency.

The part of the CDR3 DNA that was read is TGCAGCGTTTCGACAGGGTCCAACACTGAA. Translating gives CSVSTGSNTE. The full CDR3 sequence reads CSVSTGSNTEAFF. The chain joins TRBV29-1 to TRBJ1-1; 7 bases map to TRBD1. The CDR3 end is not reached by the read, which stops 3 residues before it; the germline J gene fills it in. CDR3 size: 13 residues. Trimming removed 5 bases from V and 2 bases from J; junction bases left unmatched: 5. Germline V CDR1 and CDR2: SQVTM, ANQGSEA.